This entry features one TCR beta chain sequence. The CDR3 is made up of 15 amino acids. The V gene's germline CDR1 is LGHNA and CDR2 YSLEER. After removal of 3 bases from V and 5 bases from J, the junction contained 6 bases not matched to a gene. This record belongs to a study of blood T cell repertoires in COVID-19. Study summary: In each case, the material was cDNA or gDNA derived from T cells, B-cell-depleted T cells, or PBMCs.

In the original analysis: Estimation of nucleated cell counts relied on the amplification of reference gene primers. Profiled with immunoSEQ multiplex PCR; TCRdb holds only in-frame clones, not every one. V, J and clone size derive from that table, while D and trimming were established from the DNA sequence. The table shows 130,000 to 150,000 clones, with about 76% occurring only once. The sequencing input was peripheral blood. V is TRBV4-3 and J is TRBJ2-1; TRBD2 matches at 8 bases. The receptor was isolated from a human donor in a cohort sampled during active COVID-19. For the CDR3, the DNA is TGCGCCAGCAGCCACCGGGAGGGCCTCAACAATGAGCAGTTCTTC. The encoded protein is CASSHREGLNNEQFF.